These T cell receptor beta chains were read from a single sample in a study of cytomegalovirus exposure and HLA in healthy donors. Sequencing used immunoSEQ multiplex PCR; TCRdb keeps in-frame clones, though not all of them. This sample has 160,000 or so clones, with 60% to 80% found just once. Sequencing was performed on PBMCs. These receptors all stem from a woman under 40 in good health and CMV-seronegative. Both conserved end residues are part of each CDR3. Fields, in order: J gene, V gene, D gene, CDR3 length, clone size, CDR3 protein, CDR3 DNA. The D gene is left open where the match is weak. Rows give clone size only sometimes, using once, few, many, or a class for an expanded clone.

TRBJ1-5 | TRBV5-4 | TRBD1 | 16 | . | CASSSGQGEENQPQHF | TGTGCCAGCAGCTCGGGACAGGGCGAGGAAAATCAGCCCCAGCATTTT
TRBJ2-4 | TRBV18 | TRBD1 | 17 | . | CASSPMGQGIAKNSQYF | TGTGCCAGCTCACCTATGGGACAGGGTATAGCCAAAAACAGTCAGTACTTC
TRBJ2-3 | TRBV30 | . | 16 | . | CAWSTRGFRYTDTQYF | TGTGCCTGGAGTACACGGGGGTTCCGATACACAGATACGCAGTATTTT
TRBJ2-7 | TRBV15 | TRBD2 | 16 | . | CATSRDPGLTSYEQYF | TGTGCCACCAGCAGAGATCCGGGACTAACCTCCTACGAGCAGTACTTC
TRBJ1-4 | TRBV5-1 | . | 14 | . | CASSLVATNEKLFF | TGCGCCAGCAGCTTGGTAGCAACTAATGAAAAACTGTTTTTT
TRBJ2-3 | TRBV29-1 | TRBD2 | 12 | . | CSVSAGEDTQYF | TGCAGCGTCAGTGCGGGGGAGGATACGCAGTATTTT
TRBJ1-3 | TRBV14 | . | 16 | . | CASSQAGRAGGNTIYF | TGTGCCAGCAGCCAAGCCGGACGGGCAGGGGGAAACACCATATATTTT
TRBJ1-1 | TRBV6-6 | TRBD1 | 16 | . | CASSHPTRQGGTEAFF | TGTGCCAGCAGTCACCCTACCCGACAGGGGGGGACTGAAGCTTTCTTT
TRBJ1-2 | TRBV19 | . | 15 | . | CASSEKTGLLGGYTF | TGTGCCAGTAGTGAAAAGACAGGACTGCTGGGCGGCTACACCTTC
TRBJ1-2 | TRBV18 | TRBD1 | 14 | . | CASSPLTGAGGYTF | TGTGCCAGCTCACCACTGACAGGGGCAGGAGGCTACACCTTC
TRBJ1-4 | TRBV11-2 | TRBD1 | 15 | . | CASSSGQGPNEKLFF | TGTGCCAGCAGCTCGGGACAGGGACCTAATGAAAAACTGTTTTTT
TRBJ1-5 | TRBV13 | . | 14 | . | CASSFSGDDQPQHF | TGTGCCAGCAGCTTTTCAGGGGACGATCAGCCCCAGCATTTT
TRBJ1-4 | TRBV6-5 | TRBD1 | 16 | . | CASSYKGGTGYEKLFF | TGTGCCAGCAGTTATAAAGGAGGGACAGGGTATGAAAAACTGTTTTTT
TRBJ2-7 | TRBV7-3 | TRBD1 | 14 | once | CASSPTGGTYEQYF | TGTGCCAGCAGCCCGACAGGGGGGACCTACGAGCAGTACTTC
TRBJ2-5 | TRBV15 | TRBD1 | 14 | . | CATSSGTAQETQYF | TGTGCCACCAGCAGCGGGACAGCCCAAGAGACCCAGTACTTC
TRBJ2-1 | TRBV30 | TRBD2 | 15 | . | CAWSISGGSPFGGFF | TGTGCCTGGAGTATCTCCGGGGGGTCCCCCTTTGGGGGGTTCTTC
TRBJ2-7 | TRBV2 | . | 11 | few | CASTLPYEQYF | TGTGCCAGCACTCTTCCCTACGAGCAGTACTTC
TRBJ1-2 | TRBV5-1 | TRBD1 | 14 | . | CASSSGQGAWGYTF | TGCGCCAGCAGCTCGGGACAGGGGGCGTGGGGCTACACCTTC
TRBJ2-6 | TRBV2 | . | 15 | . | CASSHSRLRANVLTF | TGTGCCAGCAGCCACAGCAGGCTAAGGGCCAACGTCCTGACTTTC
TRBJ1-1 | TRBV18 | . | 14 | . | CASSPLGHDTEAFF | TGTGCCAGCTCACCCTTGGGACATGACACTGAAGCTTTCTTT
TRBJ1-6 | TRBV7-6 | TRBD1 | 14 | . | CASSLGGQNSPLHF | TGTGCCAGCAGCTTAGGGGGACAGAATTCACCCCTCCACTTT
TRBJ2-3 | TRBV10-3 | TRBD2 | 16 | . | CAISSGGSLGTDTQYF | TGTGCCATCTCGAGCGGGGGGTCCTTAGGCACAGATACGCAGTATTTT
TRBJ2-2 | TRBV6-4 | TRBD2 | 14 | . | CASRALAGVGELFF | TGTGCCAGCAGAGCCCTAGCGGGGGTCGGGGAGCTGTTTTTT
TRBJ1-6 | TRBV6-5 | TRBD1 | 13 | few | CASAGQLNSPLHF | TGTGCCAGCGCGGGACAGCTAAATTCACCCCTCCACTTT
TRBJ1-2 | TRBV10-3 | TRBD1 | 13 | . | CAISAYRGDGYTF | TGTGCCATCAGTGCCTACAGGGGGGACGGCTACACCTTC
TRBJ2-1 | TRBV29-1 | . | 12 | . | CSVGQGGHEQFF | TGCAGCGTCGGACAGGGAGGGCATGAGCAGTTCTTC
TRBJ2-1 | TRBV2 | TRBD2 | 14 | . | CASRGGDSYNEQFF | TGTGCCAGCAGGGGGGGGGACTCCTACAATGAGCAGTTCTTC
TRBJ2-2 | TRBV11-2 | TRBD2 | 14 | . | CASRSGLAAGELFF | TGTGCCAGCAGATCCGGACTAGCGGCCGGGGAGCTGTTTTTT
TRBJ2-7 | TRBV13 | TRBD2 | 15 | few | CASSLNSGADDEQYF | TGTGCCAGCAGCCTAAATAGCGGGGCGGACGACGAGCAGTACTTC
TRBJ1-2 | TRBV6-6 | . | 16 | . | CASKPKGLRGIYGYTF | TGTGCCAGCAAACCAAAGGGCTTACGGGGGATCTATGGCTACACCTTC
TRBJ1-2 | TRBV29-1 | . | 14 | . | CSERDMGPDYGYTF | TGCAGCGAACGGGACATGGGACCTGACTATGGCTACACCTTC
TRBJ1-3 | TRBV21-1 | . | 14 | . | CARTTTVSGNTIYF | TGTGCCAGAACCACGACAGTCTCTGGAAACACCATATATTTT
TRBJ2-7 | TRBV30 | . | 11 | . | CASTGGYEQYF | TGTGCCTCAACAGGTGGCTACGAGCAGTACTTC
TRBJ2-1 | TRBV9 | TRBD2 | 14 | . | CASTYLAGGPEQFF | TGTGCCAGCACCTACTTAGCGGGGGGGCCTGAGCAGTTCTTC
TRBJ2-3 | TRBV7-9 | . | 14 | . | CASSLTGNTDTQYF | TGTGCCAGCAGCCTTACCGGGAACACAGATACGCAGTATTTT
TRBJ1-2 | TRBV5-1 | . | 13 | . | CASSLGEGYGYTF | TGCGCCAGCAGCTTGGGGGAGGGCTATGGCTACACCTTC
TRBJ1-4 | TRBV11-2 | . | 16 | . | CASSLGQITTNEKLFF | TGTGCCAGCAGCTTAGGACAGATCACAACTAATGAAAAACTGTTTTTT
TRBJ1-2 | TRBV12-5 | . | 14 | . | CASGLGMAGDGYTF | TGTGCTAGTGGTTTGGGGATGGCAGGGGATGGCTACACCTTC
TRBJ1-2 | TRBV10-3 | TRBD1 | 15 | . | CAINQGQGLGYGYTF | TGTGCCATCAACCAGGGACAGGGACTGGGCTATGGCTACACCTTC
TRBJ2-5 | TRBV13 | . | 14 | . | CASSLWTDQETQYF | TGTGCCAGCAGCTTGTGGACAGACCAAGAGACCCAGTACTTC
TRBJ1-2 | TRBV6-5 | TRBD1 | 15 | . | CASSSRQGRSRGYTF | TGTGCCAGCAGTTCGAGACAGGGGAGATCTCGGGGCTACACCTTC
TRBJ1-1 | TRBV5-1 | TRBD1 | 13 | . | CASSDQGAGEAFF | TGCGCCAGCAGCGACCAGGGGGCAGGGGAAGCTTTCTTT
TRBJ2-2 | TRBV5-1 | TRBD1 | 15 | . | CASSPGQEGTGELFF | TGCGCCAGCAGCCCGGGACAGGAAGGCACCGGGGAGCTGTTTTTT
TRBJ1-4 | TRBV7-9 | . | 13 | . | CASNVQVNEKLFF | TGTGCCAGCAATGTACAGGTGAACGAAAAACTGTTTTTT
TRBJ2-2 | TRBV2 | . | 16 | . | CASSLQGPSNTGELFF | TGTGCCAGCAGCCTACAGGGACCCTCGAACACCGGGGAGCTGTTTTTT
TRBJ1-1 | TRBV29-1 | TRBD1 | 12 | . | CSGWGQGSEAFF | TGCAGCGGCTGGGGACAGGGAAGTGAAGCTTTCTTT
TRBJ1-5 | TRBV19 | TRBD1 | 15 | . | CASSYAAGGGQPQHF | TGTGCCAGTAGCTACGCGGCAGGGGGAGGTCAGCCCCAGCATTTT
TRBJ1-6 | TRBV19 | . | 13 | . | CASTVDHDSPLHF | TGTGCCAGTACGGTAGATCATGATTCACCCCTCCACTTT
TRBJ1-6 | TRBV5-1 | . | 15 | few | CASSLEQGIDSPLHF | TGCGCCAGCAGCCTAGAACAGGGAATCGATTCACCCCTCCACTTT
TRBJ1-6 | TRBV9 | TRBD1 | 15 | few | CASSVGTGYNSPLHF | TGTGCCAGCAGCGTAGGGACAGGGTATAATTCACCCCTCCACTTT
TRBJ2-1 | TRBV7-9 | . | 19 | . | CASSLGRDSHFFFDNEQFF | TGTGCCAGCAGCTTGGGACGGGACTCGCACTTTTTTTTCGACAATGAGCAGTTCTTC
TRBJ1-4 | TRBV28 | TRBD1 | 15 | . | CASLSAGTGREKLFF | TGTGCCAGCCTCTCGGCCGGGACAGGGAGGGAAAAACTGTTTTTT
TRBJ2-5 | TRBV18 | TRBD1 | 14 | . | CASSRDRREETQYF | TGTGCCAGCTCACGGGACAGGAGAGAAGAGACCCAGTACTTC